The rows below give T cell receptor beta chains drawn from one sample of a study of graft-versus-host responses after intestinal transplantation. The method was immunoSEQ multiplex PCR; TCRdb's version includes in-frame clones alone and lacks a portion of them. The table has about 4,300 clones, roughly three quarters seen once. Source: ileum tissue, taken approximately 51 weeks after intestinal transplantation. These TCRs come from a human patient who received an intestinal transplant, so some T cells may come from the graft donor. The CDR3 runs from the conserved cysteine through the conserved F or W. The D gene is left open where the match is weak. For some rows the clone size is stated as once, few or many, or as a class when expanded; others skip it.

>few|.|TRBV11-2|TRBJ2-7
CASSLAGPEQYF
TGTGCCAGCAGCTTAGCCGGTCCCGAGCAGTACTTC
>.|TRBD2|TRBV5-3|TRBJ2-3
CARSPGLACTDTQYF
TGTGCCAGAAGCCCTGGACTAGCTTGCACAGATACGCAGTATTTT
>few|TRBD1|TRBV10-3|TRBJ1-2
CAIREWDRGREGYGYTF
TGTGCCATCAGGGAGTGGGACAGGGGGCGAGAGGGCTATGGCTACACCTTC
>.|.|TRBV19|TRBJ2-7
CASSIGTGRAYEQYF
TGTGCCAGTAGTATAGGTACAGGGAGGGCCTACGAGCAGTACTTC
>.|.|TRBV28|TRBJ1-2
CASLGGQMGGYTF
TGTGCCAGCCTTGGGGGACAAATGGGTGGCTACACCTTC
>.|.|TRBV30|TRBJ1-6
CAWSVRVGSPLHF
TGTGCCTGGAGTGTACGGGTGGGTTCACCCCTCCACTTT
>few|.|TRBV28|TRBJ2-1
CASSSRYYNEQFF
TGTGCCAGCAGTTCCCGGTACTACAATGAGCAGTTCTTC
>.|TRBD2|TRBV7-2|TRBJ2-1
CARRAGGYNEQFF
TGTGCCAGGAGGGCGGGGGGTTACAATGAGCAGTTCTTC
>few|.|TRBV6-6|TRBJ2-3
CASSYSQGRDTQYF
TGTGCCAGCAGTTACTCGCAGGGGCGGGATACGCAGTATTTT
>.|.|TRBV5-6|TRBJ2-1
CASSLGMAYNEQFF
TGTGCCAGCAGCTTGGGCATGGCTTACAATGAGCAGTTCTTC
>few|TRBD1|TRBV5-1|TRBJ2-5
CASSSGTGPGETQYF
TGCGCCAGCAGCTCCGGGACAGGGCCGGGAGAGACCCAGTACTTC
>once|.|TRBV6-1|TRBJ1-1
CASSEQRLNTEAFF
TGTGCCAGCAGTGAACAGCGATTGAACACTGAAGCTTTCTTT
>few|.|TRBV27|TRBJ2-2
CASSLYPGLAGELFF
TGTGCCAGCAGTTTATACCCAGGGTTAGCCGGGGAGCTGTTTTTT
>.|TRBD1|TRBV28|TRBJ2-3
CASTSSGGQGWDTQYF
TGTGCCAGCACCTCTTCAGGGGGTCAGGGTTGGGATACGCAGTATTTT
>.|.|TRBV13|TRBJ1-5
CASSLGGEDQPQHF
TGTGCCAGCAGCTTAGGGGGGGAGGATCAGCCCCAGCATTTT
>.|.|TRBV6-5|TRBJ1-1
CASRQIPLTEAFF
TGTGCCAGCAGGCAAATCCCTCTAACTGAAGCTTTCTTT
>.|.|TRBV20-1|TRBJ2-7
CSAASSYEQYF
TGCAGTGCGGCTAGCTCCTACGAGCAGTACTTC
>once|.|TRBV28|TRBJ2-7
CASRGSISYEQYF
TGTGCCAGCAGGGGGAGTATCTCCTACGAGCAGTACTTC
>.|TRBD1|TRBV9|TRBJ2-7
CASSSNRGRDEQYF
TGTGCCAGCAGCTCCAACAGGGGGCGGGACGAGCAGTACTTC
>.|.|TRBV23-1|TRBJ1-4
CASSQSPHLEEKLFF
TGCGCCAGCAGTCAAAGTCCACATCTGGAGGAAAAACTGTTTTTT
>.|TRBD2|TRBV4-1|TRBJ2-3
CASSQVGRERTDTQYF
TGCGCCAGCAGCCAAGTAGGGCGGGAGCGCACAGATACGCAGTATTTT
>.|.|TRBV2|TRBJ2-7
CASSPGQRRTSLPEQYF
TGTGCCAGCAGTCCGGGACAGCGGCGGACTAGCCTCCCCGAGCAGTACTTC
>.|.|TRBV21-1|TRBJ1-5
CASSKEGEGIYQPQHF
TGTGCCAGCAGCAAAGAAGGGGAGGGTATTTATCAGCCCCAGCATTTT
>few|TRBD1|TRBV4-1|TRBJ2-7
CASSHPGQGAESPKYF
TGCGCCAGCAGCCACCCGGGACAGGGAGCCGAGTCCCCTAAGTACTTC
>few|TRBD1|TRBV15|TRBJ2-2
CATRSQGQRSGELFF
TGTGCCACCCGAAGCCAGGGACAGCGATCCGGGGAGCTGTTTTTT
>.|.|TRBV27|TRBJ2-7
CASSLQGVRSYEQYF
TGTGCCAGCAGCCTTCAGGGCGTCCGCTCCTACGAGCAGTACTTC
>.|.|TRBV21-1|TRBJ2-3
CALESGLAGLGDTQYF
TGTGCTTTAGAAAGCGGACTAGCGGGATTGGGGGATACGCAGTATTTT
>.|TRBD2|TRBV18|TRBJ2-7
CASSTPGLPRHEQYF
TGTGCCAGCTCAACTCCGGGACTACCGCGCCACGAGCAGTACTTC
>.|TRBD1|TRBV9|TRBJ2-2
CASSVETGGTGELFF
TGTGCCAGCAGCGTAGAGACAGGGGGCACCGGGGAGCTGTTTTTT
>once|TRBD1|TRBV27|TRBJ2-5
CASSYDREGTQYF
TGTGCCAGCAGTTATGACAGGGAAGGGACCCAGTACTTC
>.|.|TRBV2|TRBJ1-4
CASRRGGTGEKLFF
TGTGCCAGCAGGAGGGGGGGGACGGGTGAAAAACTGTTTTTT
>.|.|TRBV27|TRBJ1-1
CASRQSLRASAFF
TGTGCCAGCCGGCAATCCCTCAGGGCATCGGCTTTCTTT
>.|.|TRBV19|TRBJ2-2
CASTPGVGRGTGELFF
TGTGCCAGTACCCCAGGGGTGGGACGGGGCACCGGGGAGCTGTTTTTT
>.|TRBD1|TRBV28|TRBJ2-3
CASSEGTGDFSDTQYF
TGTGCCAGCAGTGAGGGGACAGGGGATTTTTCGGATACGCAGTATTTT
>.|.|TRBV5-1|TRBJ1-4
CASSLLPGSLSGEKLFF
TGCGCCAGCAGCCTATTACCGGGGAGCCTATCGGGTGAAAAACTGTTTTTT
>.|TRBD2|TRBV7-8|TRBJ2-3
CASSLGTSLGDTQYF
TGTGCCAGCAGCTTGGGGACTAGCCTCGGAGATACGCAGTATTTT
>.|TRBD1|TRBV30|TRBJ1-1
CARTGESNTEAFF
TGTGCCAGGACAGGGGAATCGAACACTGAAGCTTTCTTT
>.|TRBD1|TRBV29-1|TRBJ2-6
CSVSGGSGANVLTF
TGCAGCGTTTCAGGGGGCAGTGGGGCCAACGTCCTGACTTTC
>.|TRBD2|TRBV10-1|TRBJ2-5
CASSDPSAGGGETQYF
TGCGCCAGCAGTGACCCATCAGCGGGAGGAGGGGAGACCCAGTACTTC
>.|TRBD2|TRBV11-2|TRBJ2-3
CASSSGSTDTQYF
TGTGCCAGCAGTAGCGGGAGTACAGATACGCAGTATTTT
>.|.|TRBV28|TRBJ1-3
CAGVLGNTIYF
TGTGCCGGTGTTCTAGGAAACACCATATATTTT
>.|TRBD2|TRBV10-2|TRBJ2-7
CASSEKAGGPYEQYF
TGCGCCAGCAGTGAGAAAGCGGGAGGGCCCTACGAGCAGTACTTC
>.|.|TRBV4-2|TRBJ2-6
CASSQESAGFRFGANVLTF
TGTGCCAGCAGCCAAGAATCTGCCGGTTTTCGCTTTGGGGCCAACGTCCTGACTTTC
>.|.|TRBV29-1|TRBJ2-3
CSVGDSGPITDTQYF
TGCAGCGTTGGAGACTCTGGGCCTATCACAGATACGCAGTATTTT
>.|TRBD1|TRBV6-1|TRBJ1-4
CASILSGGNLEKLFF
TGTGCCAGCATCCTATCAGGGGGCAACCTTGAAAAACTGTTTTTT
>.|.|TRBV20-1|TRBJ2-7
CSAVSGYEQYF
TGCAGTGCTGTTAGCGGCTACGAGCAGTACTTC